Sequencing of this T cell receptor (beta chain) was carried out in a study of T cell repertoires in cytomegalovirus infection. Study details: Use of recently identified HLA-C-restricted and well-studied HLA-B-restricted CMV epitopes was part of the study. Matching HLA type, along with CMV infection, was indicated by public TCR beta signatures.

Study results and limitations: Ex vivo responses were dominated by HLA-C-restricted CMV-specific TCR beta clonotypes. Pooled public TCR beta family frequency picked out CMV carriers with the relevant HLA.

V was trimmed by 3 bases and J by 2 bases, leaving 12 bases between them. There are 15 residues in the CDR3. Germline CDR1 SGHVS, CDR2 FQNEAQ. A single record per CDR3 protein comes from TCRdb applying MiXCR to the reads. The data show around 900,000 distinct CDR3 sequences, 30% to 40% seen once. This clonotype was recorded many times. Its antigen is as yet unknown. The material was cultured CD8+ T cells from PBMCs, obtained from culture after CMV antigen stimulation. The sequence derives from a human donor in good health (CMV status not recorded). Some clones in this sample may be carry-over from other donors' samples. The chain links TRBV7-8 to TRBJ2-3; D is unresolved. CDR3 sequence reads: CASSFRSFATDTQYF. In DNA form, the CDR3 reads TGTGCCAGCAGCTTTAGGAGTTTTGCCACAGATACGCAGTATTTT. The full variable domain, with the rest looked up from reference TRBV7-8 and TRBJ2-3, is GAGVSQSPRYKVAKRGQDVALRCDPISGHVSLFWYQQALGQGPEFLTYFQNEAQLDKSGLPSDRFFAERPEGSVSTLKIQRTQQEDSAVYLCASSFRSFATDTQYFGPGTRLTVL.